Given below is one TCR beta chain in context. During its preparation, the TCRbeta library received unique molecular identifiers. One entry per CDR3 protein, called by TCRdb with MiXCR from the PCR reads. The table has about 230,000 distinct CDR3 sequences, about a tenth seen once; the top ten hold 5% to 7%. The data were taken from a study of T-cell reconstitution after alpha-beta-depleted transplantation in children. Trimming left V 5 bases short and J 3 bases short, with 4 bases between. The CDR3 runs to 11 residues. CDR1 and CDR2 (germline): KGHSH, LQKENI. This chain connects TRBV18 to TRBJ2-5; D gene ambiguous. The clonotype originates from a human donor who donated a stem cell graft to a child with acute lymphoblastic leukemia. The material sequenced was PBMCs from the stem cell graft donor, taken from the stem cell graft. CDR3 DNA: TGTGCCAGCTCAGTAAAAGAGACCCAGTACTTC. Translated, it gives CASSVKETQYF.